These 2 T cell receptor beta chains came from one sample sequenced in a study of OX40 agonist ivuxolimab in advanced cancers. Profiling relied on immunoSEQ multiplex PCR, and the TCRdb table lists in-frame clones only, not all of them. The sample comprises 35,000 to 50,000 clones, roughly 90% of which are singletons, and 22% rests with the top ten. This specimen consisted of CD4+ or CD8+ T cells sorted from blood, obtained in a trial of the OX40 agonist ivuxolimab. Source of these receptors: an adult with an advanced solid tumor such as melanoma, head and neck, liver or kidney cancer.

J is TRBJ2-2 and V is TRBV29-1; the D is unclear. This CDR3 region has 15 residues. CDR1 is SQVTM, CDR2 ANQGSEA, per germline. V lost 4 bases and J 0 bases, leaving 12 bases between the germline ends. The CDR3 nucleotides are TGCAGCGTTGCTCCGAGGTTTTCGAACACCGGGGAGCTGTTTTTT. Encoded protein: CSVAPRFSNTGELFF.

The V and J genes are TRBV5-5 and TRBJ2-3, with TRBD2 matching 12 bases. V shed 4 bases and J 5 bases; nucleotides not matched to a gene: 11. CDR1 and CDR2 from the germline V gene are SGHKS and YYEKEE (reference sequence). The CDR3 has 17 amino acids. For the CDR3, the DNA is TGTGCCAGCAGCGGACTAGCGGGATTTACGGTCTTAGATACGCAGTATTTT. Translating gives CASSGLAGFTVLDTQYF.